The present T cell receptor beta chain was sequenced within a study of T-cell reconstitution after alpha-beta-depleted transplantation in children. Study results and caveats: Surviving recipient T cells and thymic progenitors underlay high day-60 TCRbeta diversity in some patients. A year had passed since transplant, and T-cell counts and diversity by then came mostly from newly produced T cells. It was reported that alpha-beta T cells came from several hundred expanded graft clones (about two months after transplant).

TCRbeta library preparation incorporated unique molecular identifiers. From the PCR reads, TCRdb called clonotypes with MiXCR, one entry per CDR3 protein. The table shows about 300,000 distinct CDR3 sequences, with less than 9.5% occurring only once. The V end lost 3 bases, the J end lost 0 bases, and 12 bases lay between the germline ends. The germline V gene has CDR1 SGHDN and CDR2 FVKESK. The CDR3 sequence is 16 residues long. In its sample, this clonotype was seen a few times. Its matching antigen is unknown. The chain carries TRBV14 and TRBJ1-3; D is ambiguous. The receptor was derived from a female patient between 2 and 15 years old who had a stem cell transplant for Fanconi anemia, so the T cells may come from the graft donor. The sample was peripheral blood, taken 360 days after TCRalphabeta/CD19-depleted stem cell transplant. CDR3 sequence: CASSHATTLSGNTIYF. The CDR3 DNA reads TGTGCCAGCAGCCACGCTACAACCCTCTCTGGAAACACCATATATTTT.